The sequence of this T cell receptor beta chain was determined in a study of cytomegalovirus exposure and HLA in healthy donors. Study-wide results and caveats: Later work associated roughly 17,000 TCR beta sequences with HLA alleles at 0.05 false discovery rate.

This clone was observed once. What it binds is unknown. Healthy bone marrow donors made up the donor group. Both 60 Vbeta primers and 13 Jbeta primers went into the PCR. Data came from immunoSEQ multiplex PCR; TCRdb stores just in-frame clones and leaves some out. The sample lists 60,000 to 70,000 clones, approximately 71% occurring once. The sequence was collected from a man aged 55 to 70 in good health and CMV-seropositive. The sample comprised PBMCs.

In DNA form, the CDR3 reads TGCGCCAGCAGCTTGGGGACAGGGGCGGGTGGCTACACCTTC. It yields the protein CASSLGTGAGGYTF. The rearrangement joins TRBV5-1 to TRBJ1-2, with 9 bases aligning to TRBD1. The CDR3 has 14 residues. Germline assignment: CDR1 SGHRS and CDR2 YFSETQ. The V and J ends lost 0 bases and 7 bases, in that order; junction bases with no gene match: 4.